The 7 T cell receptor beta chains in this list originate from one sample, sequenced in a study of Tregs in tolerant kidney transplant recipients. TCRdb's table, derived via immunoSEQ multiplex PCR, lists solely in-frame clones and lacks some. Among 200,000 to 300,000 clones listed, 84% were seen once. Sample: CD4+ T cells from blood. Receptors originate from a human donor in good health.

The rearrangement links TRBV5-1 to TRBJ2-1; TRBD2 aligns across 8 bases. The CDR3 has 15 amino acids. V lost 7 bases, J lost 8 bases, and 14 bases stayed unmatched. Germline CDR1 and CDR2: SGHRS and YFSETQ. The CDR3 DNA follows: TGCGCCAGCCAGCCAATTAGCGGGACCATTGATGAGCAGTTCTTC. Translated, it gives CASQPISGTIDEQFF.

The chain links TRBV5-8 to TRBJ1-4; 9 positions match TRBD1. Losses at the gene ends were 2 bases for V and 6 bases for J; bases not matched to a gene: 8. The CDR3 runs 16 residues. Germline CDR1 SGHTS, CDR2 YDEGEE. CDR3 nucleotide sequence: TGTGCCAGCAGCTTTAGATTGGGGACAGGGCATGAAAAACTGTTTTTT. Amino acids: CASSFRLGTGHEKLFF.

J is TRBJ2-3 and V is TRBV11-2; 9 bases map to TRBD1. Germline V CDR1 and CDR2: SGHAT, FQNNGV. This CDR3 is 15 amino acids long. The V segment lost 3 bases and the J segment 2 bases; nucleotides outside the gene matches: 3. The CDR3 nucleotides read TGTGCCAGCAGCTTCGGGACAGGGATCACAGATACGCAGTATTTT. Residues: CASSFGTGITDTQYF. Full variable domain (missing parts from reference TRBV11-2 and TRBJ2-3): EAGVAQSPRYKIIEKRQSVAFWCNPISGHATLYWYQQILGQGPKLLIQFQNNGVVDDSQLPKDRFSAERLKGVDSTLKIQPAKLEDSAVYLCASSFGTGITDTQYFGPGTRLTVL.

This clone was observed a single time. J is TRBJ2-2 and V is TRBV5-1, with a weak D call TRBD1 (5 bases). This CDR3 comprises 14 residues. Trimming removed 5 bases at V and 2 bases at J, with 10 bases between. CDR1 is SGHRS, CDR2 YFSETQ, per germline. The CDR3 DNA is TGCGCCAGCAGTTCAGGGTACAACACCGGGGAGCTGTTTTTT. This translates into CASSSGYNTGELFF.

The J gene is TRBJ2-2, the V gene TRBV19, with 16 bases that match TRBD2. Trimming cost V 9 bases and J 6 bases; bases outside gene matches: 10. The CDR3 runs to 17 residues. Per germline, CDR1 LNHDA and CDR2 SQIVND (reference sequence). The CDR3: CASAPGGLAGGSGELFF. The CDR3 DNA follows: TGTGCCAGCGCTCCCGGGGGACTAGCGGGAGGGTCCGGGGAGCTGTTTTTT.

V usage is TRBV30 and J usage is TRBJ2-7, with 9 positions matching TRBD1. In germline, CDR1 is GTSNPN, CDR2 SVGIG (reference sequence). The CDR3 consists of 12 residues. V trimming: 5 bases; J trimming: 3 bases; junction bases outside the gene matches: 2. CDR3 sequence (DNA): TGTGCCTGGGACAGGGGGAGCTACGAGCAGTACTTC. Residues: CAWDRGSYEQYF.

There are a few counts of this clone. The V call is TRBV18, the J call TRBJ1-3; tentative D call: TRBD1 (6 bases). CDR1 is KGHSH, CDR2 LQKENI, per germline. CDR3 size: 16 residues. Trimming removed 3 bases at V and 4 bases at J, with 16 bases between. CDR3 residues: CASSPGTRPYGNTIYF. The CDR3 nucleotides read TGTGCCAGCTCACCCGGGACACGTCCTTACGGAAACACCATATATTTT.